This TCR beta chain originates from a study of cytomegalovirus exposure and HLA in healthy donors. Overall study context: There were 117 million unique TCR beta sequences, drawn from around 180 million T cells, in an earlier analysis. General study results and limits: Later analysis demonstrated an association between a missense DCLRE1C variant and TCR beta V- and J-gene trimming. Highly shared variants forming one cluster were likely a sequencing artifact.

PCR amplification relied on 60 Vbeta primers (plus 13 Jbeta primers). The assay was immunoSEQ multiplex PCR, and TCRdb's table has in-frame clones only and misses some. Of around 53,000 clones listed, around four fifths are singletons. Remarks on this clone: The antigen remains undetermined.

Germline V CDR1 and CDR2: MDHEN, SYDVKM. This CDR3 comprises 15 residues. With 7 bases clipped from V and 8 bases from J, the junction kept 12 bases outside the gene matches. The chain recombines TRBV28 with TRBJ2-1; 9 bases align to TRBD1. This receptor was identified in a young man in good health and CMV-seronegative. Sequenced input: PBMCs. CDR3 DNA sequence: TGTGCCAGCAACAGCCTACAGGGGGCTAGGTATGAGCAGTTCTTC. Translation gives CASNSLQGARYEQFF.